This T cell receptor (beta chain) was recovered during a study of blood T cell repertoires in COVID-19 (TCRdb year 2020). Regarding the complete study: Collaborator samples came from the United States, Italy and Spain and covered acute and convalescent phases of COVID-19. Samples were obtained from the ongoing ImmuneRACE study (first 160 participants) and from 1,254 subjects provided by 6 global collaborators. HLA class I and class II types, where available, came from metadata supplied by the sample provider rather than from assay-based typing. Subjects who had been exposed to COVID-19, were actively infected with it, or had recovered from it provided the deeply sampled blood TCRbeta repertoires that made up the dataset. A de-identified subject ID, COVID-19 status, age in years and sex were almost always included in the sample metadata. The repertoires were made available in a free public database intended to serve as a resource for research on the immune response to SARS-CoV-2. The prospective study material was composed of cDNA or gDNA derived from T cells, B-cell-depleted T cells, or PBMCs. The paper's findings and limits, for the study overall: How much clinical and demographic metadata was included differed by source and by participant, and the metadata was provided uncurated.

The immunoSEQ Assay, a bias-controlled multiplex PCR, was used to amplify TCRbeta CDR3 regions from genomic DNA. The authors' pipeline ran thus. Within the assay, amplification of reference gene primers was used to estimate how many nucleated cells each sample contained. Sequence reads were collapsed and filtered to measure the absolute abundance of every unique TCRbeta CDR3 rearrangement. Productive Simpson clonality was computed per sample as the square root of Simpson's diversity index over productive rearrangements. TCRdb provides this immuneACCESS table in a form limited to in-frame rearrangements. Some clones are lacking; in checked studies, under half of them reflect an unresolved V gene, and why the rest are absent is not known. Clone size and the V and J calls come from that table; the DNA yielded D and trimming. Recorded for this sample are some 270,000 clones; roughly 86% of them occurred a single time. Roughly 1.6% of the sample comes from the top ten.

Details on this clone: This receptor's antigen is unknown. No base quality values were provided; no much bigger clone lies one nucleotide off.

Another Seattle source contributed samples from volunteer blood donors who had recovered from COVID-19. The collaborating institutions used their own protocols to collect whole blood in K2EDTA tubes. Collaborator samples were shipped for TCRbeta analysis as frozen whole blood, isolated PBMCs, or DNA extracted from either sample type. V is cut by 6 bases and J by 2 bases, and the space between the germline ends is 17 bases. There are 15 amino acids in the CDR3, from cysteine to phenylalanine inclusive. Only the CDR3 DNA is retained, 45 bases long and in frame from the first base. According to the germline V gene, CDR1 reads SGHVS and CDR2 reads FQNEAQ.

This sequence originates from a woman between 55 and 75 years old who had recovered from COVID-19. Sequencing was carried out using peripheral blood. The rearranged chain carries TRBV7-8 and TRBJ2-7; 5 matching bases give a weak D call of TRBD1. The sequenced DNA: TGTGCCAGCAGTCCCAAAGCAGGGCTGACCTACGAGCAGTACTTC. Translation gives CASSPKAGLTYEQYF. Beyond the CDR3, the reference TRBV7-8 and TRBJ2-7 genes provide the residues; the full variable domain reads: GAGVSQSPRYKVAKRGQDVALRCDPISGHVSLFWYQQALGQGPEFLTYFQNEAQLDKSGLPSDRFFAERPEGSVSTLKIQRTQQEDSAVYLCASSPKAGLTYEQYFGPGTRLTVT.